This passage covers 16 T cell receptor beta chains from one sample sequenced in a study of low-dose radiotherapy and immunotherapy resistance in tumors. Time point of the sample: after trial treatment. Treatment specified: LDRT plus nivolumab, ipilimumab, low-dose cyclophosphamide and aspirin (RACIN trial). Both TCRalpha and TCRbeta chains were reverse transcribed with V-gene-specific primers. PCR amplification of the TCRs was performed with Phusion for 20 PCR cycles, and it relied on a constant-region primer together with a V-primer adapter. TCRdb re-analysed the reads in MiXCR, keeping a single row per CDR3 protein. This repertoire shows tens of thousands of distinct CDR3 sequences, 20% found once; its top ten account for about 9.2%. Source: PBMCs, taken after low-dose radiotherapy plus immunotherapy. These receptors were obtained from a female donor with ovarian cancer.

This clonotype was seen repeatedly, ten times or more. The CDR3 DNA follows: TGTGCCAGCAGTTTGGGGGACAGCTCTGGAAACACCATATATTTT. Translation gives CASSLGDSSGNTIYF. The V and J genes are TRBV12-3 or TRBV12-4 and TRBJ1-3; 7 bases line up with TRBD1. The V gene end was trimmed by 3 bases and the J gene end by 0 bases; junction bases not matched to a gene: 2. CDR3 length: 15 residues.

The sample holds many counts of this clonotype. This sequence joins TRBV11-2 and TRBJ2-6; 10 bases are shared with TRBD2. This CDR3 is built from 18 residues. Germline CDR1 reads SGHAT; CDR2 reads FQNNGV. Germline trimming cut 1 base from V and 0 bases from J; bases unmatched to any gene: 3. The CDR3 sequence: CASSLASGGASGANVLTF. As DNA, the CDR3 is TGTGCCAGCAGCTTAGCAAGCGGGGGGGCCTCTGGGGCCAACGTCCTGACTTTC.

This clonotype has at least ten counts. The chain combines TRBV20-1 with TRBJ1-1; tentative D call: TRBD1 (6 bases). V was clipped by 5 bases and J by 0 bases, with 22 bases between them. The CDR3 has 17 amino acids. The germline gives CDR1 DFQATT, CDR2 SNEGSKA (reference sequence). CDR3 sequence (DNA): TGCAGTGCTCAACTCGGAGGGGGGGGATACATGAACACTGAAGCTTTCTTT. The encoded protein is CSAQLGGGGYMNTEAFF.

The CDR3 bases are TGTGCCAGCAGTTTGCGGCTCGAGGGCTACACCTTC. Amino acid sequence: CASSLRLEGYTF. The chain uses TRBV28 and TRBJ1-2; D remains unclear. V gave up 3 bases and J gave up 8 bases, with 10 bases separating them. The CDR3 extends over 12 amino acids. CDR1 and CDR2 from the germline V gene are MDHEN and SYDVKM.

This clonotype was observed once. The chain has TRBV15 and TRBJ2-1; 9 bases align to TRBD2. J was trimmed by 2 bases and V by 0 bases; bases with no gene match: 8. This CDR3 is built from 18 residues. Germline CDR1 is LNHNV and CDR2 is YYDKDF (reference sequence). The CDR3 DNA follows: TGTGCCACCAGCAGAGATTTTCATAGCGGGAGCGCCTACAATGAGCAGTTCTTC. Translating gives CATSRDFHSGSAYNEQFF.

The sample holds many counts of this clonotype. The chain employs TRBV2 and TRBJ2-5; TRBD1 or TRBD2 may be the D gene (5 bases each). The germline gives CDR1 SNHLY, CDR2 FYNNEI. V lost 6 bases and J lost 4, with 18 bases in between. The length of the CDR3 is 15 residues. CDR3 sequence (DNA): TGTGCCAGCAGCACCGGGGCCCAGGGCGGAGAGACCCAGTACTTC. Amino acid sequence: CASSTGAQGGETQYF.

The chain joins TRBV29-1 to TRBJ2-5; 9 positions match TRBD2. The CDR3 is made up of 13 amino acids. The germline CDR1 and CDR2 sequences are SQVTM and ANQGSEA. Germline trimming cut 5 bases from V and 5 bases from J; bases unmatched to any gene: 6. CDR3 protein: CSVRGAGGETQYF. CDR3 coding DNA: TGCAGCGTTAGAGGAGCGGGGGGCGAGACCCAGTACTTC.

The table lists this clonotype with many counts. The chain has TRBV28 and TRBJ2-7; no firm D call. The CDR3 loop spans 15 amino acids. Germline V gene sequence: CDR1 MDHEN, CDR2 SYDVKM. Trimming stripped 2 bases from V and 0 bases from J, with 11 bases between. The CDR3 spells CASSLVGFLSYEQYF. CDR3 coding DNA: TGTGCCAGCAGTTTAGTCGGCTTCCTCTCCTACGAGCAGTACTTC. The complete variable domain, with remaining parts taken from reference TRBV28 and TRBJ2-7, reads DVKVTQSSRYLVKRTGEKVFLECVQDMDHENMFWYRQDPGLGLRLIYFSYDVKMKEKGDIPEGYSVSREKKERFSLILESASTNQTSMYLCASSLVGFLSYEQYFGPGTRLTVT.

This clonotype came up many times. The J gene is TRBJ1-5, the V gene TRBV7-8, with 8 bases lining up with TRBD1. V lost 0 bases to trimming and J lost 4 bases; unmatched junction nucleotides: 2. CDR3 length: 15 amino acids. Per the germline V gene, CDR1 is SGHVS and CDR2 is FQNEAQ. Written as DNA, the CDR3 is TGTGCCAGCAGCTTAGCGGACAGGGCAAATCAGCCCCAGCATTTT. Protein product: CASSLADRANQPQHF.

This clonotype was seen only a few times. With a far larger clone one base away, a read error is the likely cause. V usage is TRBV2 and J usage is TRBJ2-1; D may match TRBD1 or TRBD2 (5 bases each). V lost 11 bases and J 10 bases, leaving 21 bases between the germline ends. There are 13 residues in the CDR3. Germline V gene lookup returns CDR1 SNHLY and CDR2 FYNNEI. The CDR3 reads CAGGEGSTYEQFF. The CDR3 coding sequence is TGTGCCGGGGGAGAGGGATCTACCTACGAGCAGTTCTTC.

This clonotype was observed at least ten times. In DNA, the CDR3 is TGTGCCAGCAGCCCACGCGGAAACACCATATATTTT. Encoded protein: CASSPRGNTIYF. V gene TRBV7-8 combines with J gene TRBJ1-3; D uncertain. Per germline, CDR1 SGHVS and CDR2 FQNEAQ. CDR3 size: 12 residues. Trimming stripped 5 bases from V and 4 bases from J, with 6 bases between.

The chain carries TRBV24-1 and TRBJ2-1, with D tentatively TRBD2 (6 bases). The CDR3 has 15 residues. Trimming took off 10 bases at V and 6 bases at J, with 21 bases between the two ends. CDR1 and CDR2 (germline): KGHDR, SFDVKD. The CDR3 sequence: CATSSAAGIGNEQFF. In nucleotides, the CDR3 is TGTGCCACTTCTAGCGCGGCCGGCATCGGCAATGAGCAGTTCTTC.

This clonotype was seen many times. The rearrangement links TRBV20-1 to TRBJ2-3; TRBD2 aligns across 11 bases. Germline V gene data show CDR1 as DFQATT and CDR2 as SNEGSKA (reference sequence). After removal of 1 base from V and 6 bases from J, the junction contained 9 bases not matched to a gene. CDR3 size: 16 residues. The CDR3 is CSARGVAGGPADTQYF. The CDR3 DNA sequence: TGCAGTGCTAGAGGAGTAGCGGGGGGGCCGGCGGATACGCAGTATTTT.

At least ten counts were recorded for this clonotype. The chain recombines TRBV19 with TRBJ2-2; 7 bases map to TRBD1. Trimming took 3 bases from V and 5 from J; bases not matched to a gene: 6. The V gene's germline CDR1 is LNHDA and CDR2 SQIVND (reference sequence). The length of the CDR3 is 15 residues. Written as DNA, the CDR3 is TGTGCCAGTAGTATTGGGACAGACTGGACCGGGGAGCTGTTTTTT. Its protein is CASSIGTDWTGELFF.

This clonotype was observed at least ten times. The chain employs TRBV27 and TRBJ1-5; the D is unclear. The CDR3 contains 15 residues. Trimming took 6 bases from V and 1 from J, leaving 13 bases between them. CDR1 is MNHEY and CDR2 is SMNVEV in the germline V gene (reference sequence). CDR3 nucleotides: TGTGCCAGCAGCCGTATAAAGGACAGCAATCAGCCCCAGCATTTT. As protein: CASSRIKDSNQPQHF.

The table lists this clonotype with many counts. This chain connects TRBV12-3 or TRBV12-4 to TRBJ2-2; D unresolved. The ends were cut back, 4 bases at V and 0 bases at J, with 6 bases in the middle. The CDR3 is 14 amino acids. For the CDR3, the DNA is TGTGCCAGCAGTTACAGCGCGAACACCGGGGAGCTGTTTTTT. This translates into CASSYSANTGELFF.